The T cell receptor (beta chain) described here comes from a study of T cells in localized non-small cell lung cancer. This clone was seen once. Germline V lookup: CDR1 SGDLS, CDR2 YYNGEE. Trimming stripped 0 bases from V and 2 bases from J, with 13 bases between. This CDR3 has 16 residues. Sequenced by immunoSEQ multiplex PCR; TCRdb stores in-frame clones only, minus some. Seen here are 45,000 to 60,000 clones, approximately 90% observed once, and the top ten hold about 5%. The V and J genes are TRBV9 and TRBJ2-3, with D hard to call. The sequence was obtained from a woman aged 35 to 75 with stage I lung adenocarcinoma. Sequencing used peripheral blood, obtained before any cancer treatment. CDR3 region: CASSVEGDSYTDTQYF. DNA of the CDR3: TGTGCCAGCAGCGTAGAGGGTGATAGCTACACAGATACGCAGTATTTT.